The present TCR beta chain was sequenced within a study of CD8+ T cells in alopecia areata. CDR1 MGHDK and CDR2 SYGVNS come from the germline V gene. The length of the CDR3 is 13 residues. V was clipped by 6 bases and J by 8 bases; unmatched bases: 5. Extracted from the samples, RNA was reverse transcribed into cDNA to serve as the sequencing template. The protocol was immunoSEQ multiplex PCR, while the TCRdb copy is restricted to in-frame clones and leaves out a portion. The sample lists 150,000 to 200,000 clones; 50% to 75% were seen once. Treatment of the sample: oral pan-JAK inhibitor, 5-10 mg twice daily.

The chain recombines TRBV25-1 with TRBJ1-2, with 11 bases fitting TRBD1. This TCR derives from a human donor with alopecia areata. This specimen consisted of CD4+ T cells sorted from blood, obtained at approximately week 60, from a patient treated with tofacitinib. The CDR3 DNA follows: TGTGCCAGCAGCCGGACAGGGGGCGAGGGCTACACCTTC. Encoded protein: CASSRTGGEGYTF.